Each of the 30 T cell receptor beta chains below was sequenced from the same sample in a study of blood T cell repertoires in COVID-19. Sequencing was performed with immunoSEQ multiplex PCR; in TCRdb, only in-frame clones are kept and a portion is missing. The table has about 250,000 clones, around nine tenths seen once. The sample comprised peripheral blood. These receptors all come from a man younger than 45 with COVID-19, enrolled during active disease.

J is TRBJ1-1 and V is TRBV10-1, with D uncertain. In germline, CDR1 is WNHNN, CDR2 SYGVQD (reference sequence). The length of the CDR3 is 14 residues. Trimming took 3 bases from V and 1 from J, leaving 9 bases between them. CDR3 sequence: CASSDGSGNTEAFF. The CDR3 DNA sequence: TGCGCCAGCAGTGATGGGTCAGGGAACACTGAAGCTTTCTTT.

The chain uses TRBV9 and TRBJ1-1; 8 bases map to TRBD1. The V segment lost 0 bases and the J segment 4 bases; nucleotides outside the gene matches: 11. The CDR3 totals 17 residues. Germline CDR1 and CDR2: SGDLS and YYNGEE. This CDR3 is CASSVAPQGALSTEAFF. The CDR3 DNA reads TGTGCCAGCAGCGTAGCCCCGCAGGGGGCGCTTAGCACTGAAGCTTTCTTT.

V is TRBV6-5 and J is TRBJ2-3, with 8 bases aligning to TRBD1. Germline CDR1 MNHEY, CDR2 SVGAGI. Germline trimming cut 6 bases from V and 5 bases from J; bases unmatched to any gene: 4. The CDR3 length is 13 residues. CDR3 in DNA: TGTGCCAGCAGCCACAGGGGGGAAGATACGCAGTATTTT. Its protein product is CASSHRGEDTQYF.

The chain uses TRBV7-9 and TRBJ1-1, with 9 bases lining up with TRBD1. V dropped 5 bases and J dropped 6; count of bases not matched to a gene: 4. Per the germline V gene, CDR1 is SEHNR and CDR2 is FQNEAQ (reference sequence). CDR3 length equals 13 residues. Written as DNA, the CDR3 is TGTGCCAGCAGCACACAGGGGGCTCCTGAAGCTTTCTTT. It codes for CASSTQGAPEAFF. Full variable domain (missing parts from reference TRBV7-9 and TRBJ1-1): DTGVSQNPRHKITKRGQNVTFRCDPISEHNRLYWYRQTLGQGPEFLTYFQNEAQLEKSRLLSDRFSAERPKGSFSTLEIQRTEQGDSAMYLCASSTQGAPEAFFGQGTRLTVV.

The sample holds one count of this clone. The chain links TRBV7-7 to TRBJ1-1; tentative D call: TRBD1 (6 bases). This CDR3 spans 13 amino acids. Germline CDR1 and CDR2: SSHAT and FNYEAQ (reference sequence). The ends were cut back, 1 base at V and 6 bases at J, with 9 bases in the middle. CDR3 DNA sequence: TGTGCCAGCAGCTTAGGAGAGGGGGCTGAAGCTTTCTTT. It codes for CASSLGEGAEAFF.

This rearrangement joins TRBV3-1 (or the pseudogene TRBV3-2) to TRBJ1-2, with TRBD1 identical over 7 bases. In germline, CDR1 is LGHDT, CDR2 YNNKEL (reference sequence). V gave up 3 bases and J gave up 2 bases; unmatched junction bases: 6. The CDR3 runs to 15 residues. The CDR3 loop reads CASSQVTTGNYGYTF. The CDR3 nucleotides are TGTGCCAGCAGCCAGGTAACGACAGGGAACTATGGCTACACCTTC.

The chain couples TRBV6-5 to TRBJ1-1; 8 nucleotides align to TRBD1. There are 14 residues in the CDR3. Germline lookup yields CDR1 MNHEY and CDR2 SVGAGI. The ends lost 2 bases at V and 7 bases at J; junction bases unmatched: 6. The DNA for the CDR3 is TGTGCCAGCAGTTACCTCGGACAGGGCTTTGAAGCTTTCTTT. It specifies CASSYLGQGFEAFF.

Comment on this clone: Other DNA sequences in this sample translate to the same CDR3. The genes are TRBV18 and TRBJ1-5; D gene ambiguous. V was clipped by 4 bases and J by 5 bases, with 9 bases between them. CDR1 and CDR2 (germline): KGHSH, LQKENI. CDR3 size: 13 residues. In DNA form, the CDR3 reads TGTGCCAGCTCACTATCGAGGGATCAGCCCCAGCATTTT. This translates into CASSLSRDQPQHF.

The rearrangement uses TRBV21-1 and TRBJ2-1; TRBD1, the table's D call, lacks a check against the DNA. TRBV21-1 is deemed a pseudogene. The CDR3 covers 17 residues. The CDR3 here is CASSGIGTGSSYNEQFF. The CDR3 nucleotides read TGTGCCAGCAGCGGAATTGGGACAGGTAGCTCCTACAATGAGCAGTTCTTC.

V is TRBV9 and J is TRBJ1-2; 9 bases map to TRBD1. The CDR3 is made up of 15 amino acids. V was clipped by 4 bases and J by 10 bases; unmatched bases: 14. Germline CDR1 SGDLS, CDR2 YYNGEE. The CDR3 sequence is CASSPSGGQGSFYTF. CDR3 coding DNA: TGTGCCAGCAGCCCCTCGGGGGGACAGGGTTCTTTCTACACCTTC.

This clone was recorded only once. J is TRBJ1-6 and V is TRBV11-3; D gene ambiguous. The CDR3 is 15 amino acids. With 5 bases removed from V and 2 bases from J, the gap between germline ends came to 10 bases. Germline V CDR1 and CDR2: SGHNT, YENEEA. CDR3 nucleotides: TGTGCCAGCAGCCGGGGTGATCCCTATAATTCACCCCTCCACTTT. This codes for CASSRGDPYNSPLHF. Filled out from reference TRBV11-3 and TRBJ1-6, the complete variable domain reads EAGVVQSPRYKIIEKKQPVAFWCNPISGHNTLYWYLQNLGQGPELLIRYENEEAVDDSQLPKDRFSAERLKGVDSTLKIQPAELGDSAVYLCASSRGDPYNSPLHFGNGTRLTVT.

The DNA for the CDR3 is TGTGCCAGCAGTTACCAAACTAGCGAAGAGACCCAGTACTTC. Translated: CASSYQTSEETQYF. The chain carries TRBV6-5 and TRBJ2-5; the match to TRBD2 covers 7 bases. The germline CDR1 and CDR2 sequences are MNHEY and SVGAGI. The V and J ends lost 2 bases and 3 bases, in that order; junction bases with no gene match: 3. The CDR3 has 14 residues.

J is TRBJ2-1 and V is TRBV19, with TRBD1 matching 10 bases. Losses at the gene ends were 6 bases for V and 3 bases for J; bases not matched to a gene: 5. This CDR3 has 15 residues. Germline lookup yields CDR1 LNHDA and CDR2 SQIVND (reference sequence). As DNA, the CDR3 is TGTGCCAGTAGAGAGGACAGGGGGAGCTACAATGAGCAGTTCTTC. Translated: CASREDRGSYNEQFF. The whole variable domain, filled in from reference TRBV19 and TRBJ2-1, reads DGGITQSPKYLFRKEGQNVTLSCEQNLNHDAMYWYRQDPGQGLRLIYYSQIVNDFQKGDIAEGYSVSREKKESFPLTVTSAQKNPTAFYLCASREDRGSYNEQFFGPGTRLTVL.

This clone appeared a single time. V is TRBV25-1 and J is TRBJ2-3; perhaps TRBD2 as D (6 bases). The CDR3 is 13 residues long. CDR1 is MGHDK, CDR2 SYGVNS, per germline. Trimming removed 6 bases from V and 2 bases from J, with 9 bases in between. The CDR3 protein is CASSGGATDTQYF. CDR3 DNA: TGTGCCAGCAGCGGGGGAGCCACAGATACGCAGTATTTT.

The rearrangement joins TRBV10-3 to TRBJ2-7; D might be TRBD2 (6 bases). This CDR3 has 14 amino acids. V lost 6 bases and J lost 2, with 14 bases in between. The germline gives CDR1 ENHRY, CDR2 SYGVKD. The CDR3 DNA reads TGTGCCATCAGACAGGACTCGGGGGCCTACGAGCAGTACTTC. It yields the protein CAIRQDSGAYEQYF.

The V call is TRBV19, the J call TRBJ2-7; the D gene is possibly TRBD1 (5 bases). The CDR3 is 17 amino acids. V was clipped by 3 bases and J by 1 base, with 19 bases between them. CDR1 LNHDA and CDR2 SQIVND come from the germline V gene (reference sequence). The CDR3 nucleotides are TGTGCCAGTAGTATCCAATTGATCAGGACACTTTCCTACGAGCAGTACTTC. The encoded protein is CASSIQLIRTLSYEQYF. The full variable domain, in which reference TRBV19 and TRBJ2-7 provide the parts outside the CDR3, is DGGITQSPKYLFRKEGQNVTLSCEQNLNHDAMYWYRQDPGQGLRLIYYSQIVNDFQKGDIAEGYSVSREKKESFPLTVTSAQKNPTAFYLCASSIQLIRTLSYEQYFGPGTRLTVT.

The chain links TRBV3-1 (or the pseudogene TRBV3-2) to TRBJ1-1; no firm D call. This CDR3 spans 16 amino acids. V was shortened by 0 bases and J by 4 bases, with 15 bases between the two germline ends. The germline V gene encodes CDR1 LGHDT and CDR2 YNNKEL (reference sequence). CDR3 loop: CASSQDLRLRRTEAFF. DNA of the CDR3: TGTGCCAGCAGCCAAGATTTGCGACTTCGGCGCACTGAAGCTTTCTTT.

The genes are TRBV10-3 and TRBJ1-2, with TRBD1 matching over 8 bases. Trimming at V came to 5 bases and at J to 7 bases, leaving 12 bases not matched to a gene. Per germline, CDR1 ENHRY and CDR2 SYGVKD. This CDR3 has 15 amino acids. In DNA form, the CDR3 reads TGTGCCATCAGTCAAGACAGGGGAAGTTTGTTTGGCTACACCTTC. Translation: CAISQDRGSLFGYTF.

The chain carries TRBV6-5 and TRBJ1-1; TRBD1 agrees at 7 bases. The CDR3 sequence is 15 residues long. Germline assignment: CDR1 MNHEY and CDR2 SVGAGI. The V segment lost 5 bases and the J segment 1 base; nucleotides outside the gene matches: 7. CDR3: CASSNRDSPNTEAFF. The CDR3 DNA sequence: TGTGCCAGCAGTAACCGGGACAGTCCGAACACTGAAGCTTTCTTT.

The rearrangement links TRBV18 to TRBJ1-4; 7 bases are shared with TRBD1. V lost 6 bases, J lost 4 bases, and 5 bases stayed unmatched. The CDR3 consists of 14 residues. Germline V lookup: CDR1 KGHSH, CDR2 LQKENI. The CDR3 loop reads CASSLTGINEKLFF. Here the CDR3 DNA reads TGTGCCAGCTCTTTGACAGGGATTAATGAAAAACTGTTTTTT.

This rearrangement joins TRBV2 to TRBJ1-1, with 7 bases aligning to TRBD1. The V gene's germline CDR1 is SNHLY and CDR2 FYNNEI. This CDR3 region has 15 residues. The ends lost 2 bases at V and 3 bases at J; junction bases unmatched: 6. The CDR3 loop is CASSETTGMDTEAFF. The DNA for the CDR3 is TGTGCCAGCAGTGAAACGACAGGGATGGACACTGAAGCTTTCTTT.

This chain joins TRBV6-5 and TRBJ1-6; TRBD1 aligns across 8 bases. V was pared by 7 bases and J by 10 bases, with 12 bases of the junction left unmatched. The CDR3 has 15 residues. Germline CDR1 is MNHEY and CDR2 is SVGAGI. CDR3 in amino acids: CASTFDRGVNSPLHF. DNA for the CDR3: TGTGCCAGCACTTTCGACAGGGGTGTTAACTCACCCCTCCACTTT.

The rearrangement links TRBV30 to TRBJ1-2, with unresolved D. CDR3 length: 13 amino acids. Trimming removed 4 bases at V and 4 bases at J, with 13 bases between. Germline CDR1 and CDR2: GTSNPN and SVGIG (reference sequence). In DNA, the CDR3 is TGTGCCTGGAATTTGCAGGCGCCCTATGGCTACACCTTC. Translated, it gives CAWNLQAPYGYTF.

The chain carries TRBV9 and TRBJ2-1, with D perhaps matching TRBD2 (6 bases). This CDR3 spans 17 amino acids. Germline loops: CDR1 SGDLS, CDR2 YYNGEE. V was trimmed by 4 bases and J by 2 bases, leaving 19 bases between them. The CDR3 bases are TGTGCCAGCAGCTCACAAGCGGAGGGACCGGCCTACAATGAGCAGTTCTTC. It is translated as CASSSQAEGPAYNEQFF.

The rearrangement links TRBV3-1 (or the pseudogene TRBV3-2) to TRBJ2-5, with D possibly being TRBD2 (6 bases). The germline V and J ends were trimmed by 1 base and 5 bases, with 11 bases remaining between them. CDR1 LGHDT and CDR2 YNNKEL come from the germline V gene (reference sequence). The CDR3 has 14 residues. DNA of the CDR3: TGTGCCAGCAGCCAAGTGATCGCGGGGGAGACCCAGTACTTC. This encodes CASSQVIAGETQYF.

The chain carries TRBV7-7 and TRBJ2-1, with TRBD2 identical over 12 bases. V lost 4 bases to trimming and J lost 5 bases; unmatched junction nucleotides: 9. This CDR3 is built from 17 residues. The germline V gene has CDR1 SSHAT and CDR2 FNYEAQ (reference sequence). The CDR3 here is CASSSRTSGAFDNEQFF. The CDR3 DNA follows: TGTGCCAGCAGCTCAAGGACTAGCGGGGCTTTTGACAATGAGCAGTTCTTC. Based on the CDR3 plus reference TRBV7-7 and TRBJ2-1, the full variable domain is GAGVSQSPRYKVTKRGQDVTLRCDPISSHATLYWYQQALGQGPEFLTYFNYEAQPDKSGLPSDRFSAERPEGSISTLTIQRTEQRDSAMYRCASSSRTSGAFDNEQFFGPGTRLTVL.

The chain recombines TRBV3-1 (or the pseudogene TRBV3-2) with TRBJ1-2, with D possibly being TRBD1 (5 bases). The CDR3 sequence is 17 residues long. Germline CDR1 is LGHDT and CDR2 is YNNKEL (reference sequence). Trimming cost V 2 bases and J 5 bases, with 21 bases left between them. The CDR3 here is CASSQWSGGADGYGYTF. DNA for the CDR3: TGTGCCAGCAGCCAATGGTCGGGAGGGGCGGACGGGTATGGCTACACCTTC.

V and J are TRBV3-1 (or the pseudogene TRBV3-2) and TRBJ2-7; 12 bases fit TRBD2. The CDR3 covers 13 residues. J gave up 4 bases and V 6 bases, and 1 base lay outside the gene matches. From germline, CDR1 is LGHDT and CDR2 YNNKEL (reference sequence). CDR3 sequence: CASRGTSGYEQYF. In DNA form, the CDR3 reads TGTGCCAGCAGGGGGACTAGCGGGTACGAGCAGTACTTC.

This chain uses TRBV19 with TRBJ1-5, with no clear D. The CDR3 is 14 residues long. Per the germline V gene, CDR1 is LNHDA and CDR2 is SQIVND (reference sequence). V was trimmed by 3 bases and J by 1 base, leaving 7 bases between them. DNA of the CDR3: TGTGCCAGTAGTATGCTAGTAAGCAATCAGCCCCAGCATTTT. Its translation: CASSMLVSNQPQHF.

This clone was detected only once. The chain couples TRBV19 to TRBJ2-5, with D unresolved. V lost 5 bases and J lost 5, with 12 bases in between. Germline V gene sequence: CDR1 LNHDA, CDR2 SQIVND (reference sequence). The CDR3 has 13 amino acids. The CDR3 loop reads CASSLRPGETQYF. The DNA of the CDR3 is TGTGCCAGTAGTCTCAGACCCGGGGAGACCCAGTACTTC. The complete variable domain, with remaining parts taken from reference TRBV19 and TRBJ2-5, reads DGGITQSPKYLFRKEGQNVTLSCEQNLNHDAMYWYRQDPGQGLRLIYYSQIVNDFQKGDIAEGYSVSREKKESFPLTVTSAQKNPTAFYLCASSLRPGETQYFGPGTRLLVL.